The source of this TCR beta chain is a study of Graves' ophthalmopathy and Graves' hyperthyroidism. CAS ≥3, NOSPECS ≥4, moderate-to-severe activity and duration under 3 months marked donors with ophthalmopathy. Uncontrolled infections, other autoimmune diseases, pregnancy or lactation barred patients from enrollment. Investigators amplified TCR beta CDR3 regions from RNA transcripts. RT-PCR was first run with HTBI primers, then multiplex PCR in a second round. TCRdb passed the multiplex PCR reads through MiXCR, listing each CDR3 protein once. The sample shows roughly 500,000 distinct CDR3 sequences, approximately 15% of them seen only once. Looked up from germline, CDR1 is DFQATT and CDR2 is SNEGSKA (reference sequence). This CDR3 region has 12 residues. This clonotype was recorded at least ten times.

Specimen: blood. The chain recombines TRBV20-1 with TRBJ2-7, with TRBD1 matching 8 bases. The clonotype was recovered from a woman aged 25-40 years with Graves' ophthalmopathy. CDR3 nucleotide sequence: TGCAGCGGTCAGGACAGGGCCTACGAGCAGTACTTC. Translated, it gives CSGQDRAYEQYF.